This entry lists 5 T cell receptor beta chains sequenced from one sample in a study of T cell responses to AZD1222 COVID-19 vaccine. Clones were read by immunoSEQ multiplex PCR, and TCRdb kept only the in-frame ones, dropping some. Here the sample spans some 200,000 clones, approximately 89% being singletons. The sample was peripheral blood, taken 28 days after the second AZD1222 dose. These receptors all stem from an adult who received the AZD1222 COVID-19 vaccine.

This sequence joins TRBV29-1 and TRBJ2-7, with D possibly being TRBD1 (6 bases). Germline CDR1 reads SQVTM; CDR2 reads ANQGSEA. The germline V and J ends were trimmed by 4 bases and 5 bases, with 12 bases remaining between them. The CDR3 has 12 amino acids. The CDR3: CSVGSPGDEQYF. The CDR3 bases are TGCAGCGTTGGATCGCCAGGGGACGAGCAGTACTTC.

In its sample, this clone was seen once. This rearrangement joins TRBV5-1 to TRBJ1-2; the D gene is possibly TRBD1 (6 bases). The germline V and J ends were trimmed by 1 base and 8 bases, with 12 bases remaining between them. The CDR3 covers 13 residues. CDR1 and CDR2 (germline): SGHRS, YFSETQ. The CDR3 nucleotides are TGCGCCAGCAGCTTGATGGGGGCGCGCGGCTACACCTTC. Translating gives CASSLMGARGYTF.

The V call is TRBV28, the J call TRBJ2-5; 8 positions agree with TRBD2. CDR3 length equals 13 residues. V trimming: 10 bases; J trimming: 5 bases; junction bases outside the gene matches: 9. The germline gives CDR1 MDHEN, CDR2 SYDVKM. CDR3 in DNA: TGTGCCACCATGTCGGGGGGGAGGGAGACCCAGTACTTC. Its protein is CATMSGGRETQYF. The full variable domain, completed using reference TRBV28 and TRBJ2-5, is DVKVTQSSRYLVKRTGEKVFLECVQDMDHENMFWYRQDPGLGLRLIYFSYDVKMKEKGDIPEGYSVSREKKERFSLILESASTNQTSMYLCATMSGGRETQYFGPGTRLLVL.

This chain connects TRBV28 to TRBJ2-1; D ambiguous. Trimming removed 6 bases from V and 2 bases from J, with 8 bases in between. The CDR3 spans 13 residues. Germline V gene lookup returns CDR1 MDHEN and CDR2 SYDVKM. CDR3 in DNA: TGTGCCAGCAGCCCCGTTACCTACAATGAGCAGTTCTTC. This sequence encodes CASSPVTYNEQFF.

The rearrangement uses TRBV5-1 and TRBJ2-7, with TRBD2 as a possible D gene (5 bases). V was trimmed by 1 base and J by 5 bases, leaving 10 bases between them. From germline, CDR1 is SGHRS and CDR2 YFSETQ. The CDR3 is made up of 13 amino acids. This chain's CDR3 is CASSLRPGDEQYF. The CDR3 DNA sequence: TGCGCCAGCAGCTTGCGTCCCGGGGACGAGCAGTACTTC.